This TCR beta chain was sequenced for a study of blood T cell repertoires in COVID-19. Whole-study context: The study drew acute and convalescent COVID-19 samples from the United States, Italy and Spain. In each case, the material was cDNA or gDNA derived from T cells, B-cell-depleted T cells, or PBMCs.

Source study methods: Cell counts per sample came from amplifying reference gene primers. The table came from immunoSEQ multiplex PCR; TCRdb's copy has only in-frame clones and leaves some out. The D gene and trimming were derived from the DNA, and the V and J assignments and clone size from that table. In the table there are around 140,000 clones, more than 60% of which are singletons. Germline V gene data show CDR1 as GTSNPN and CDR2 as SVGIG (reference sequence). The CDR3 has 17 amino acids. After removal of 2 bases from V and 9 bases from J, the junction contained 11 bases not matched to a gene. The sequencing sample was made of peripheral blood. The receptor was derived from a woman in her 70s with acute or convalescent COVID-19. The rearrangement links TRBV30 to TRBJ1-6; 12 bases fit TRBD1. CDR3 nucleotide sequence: TGTGCCTGGAGTCGGGGACAGGGGGCGACCTCAGGTTCACCCCTCCACTTT. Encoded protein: CAWSRGQGATSGSPLHF.